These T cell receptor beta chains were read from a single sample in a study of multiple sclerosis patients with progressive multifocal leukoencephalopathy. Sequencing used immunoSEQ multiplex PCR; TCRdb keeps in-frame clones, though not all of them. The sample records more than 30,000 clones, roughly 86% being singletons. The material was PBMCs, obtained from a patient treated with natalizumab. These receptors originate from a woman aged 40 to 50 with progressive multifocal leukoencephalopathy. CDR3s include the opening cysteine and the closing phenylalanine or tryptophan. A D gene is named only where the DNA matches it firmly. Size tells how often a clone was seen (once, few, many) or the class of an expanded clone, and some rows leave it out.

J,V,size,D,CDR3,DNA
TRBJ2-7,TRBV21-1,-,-,CASSKRGYPTYEQYF,TGTGCCAGCAGCAAAAGGGGATATCCCACCTACGAGCAGTACTTC
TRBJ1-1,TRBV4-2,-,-,CASSQEESKNTEAFF,TGTGCCAGCAGCCAAGAAGAATCCAAGAACACTGAAGCTTTCTTT
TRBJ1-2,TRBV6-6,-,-,CASSRGLDGYTF,TGTGCCAGCAGTCGCGGTTTGGATGGCTACACCTTC
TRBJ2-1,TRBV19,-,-,CASSARVNEQFF,TGTGCCAGTAGTGCCCGGGTCAATGAGCAGTTCTTC
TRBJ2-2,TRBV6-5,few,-,CASGEPAVNTGELFF,TGTGCCAGCGGGGAACCGGCGGTTAACACCGGGGAGCTGTTTTTT
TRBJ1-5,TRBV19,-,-,CASSLVHSNQPQHF,TGTGCCAGTAGTCTCGTACATAGCAATCAGCCCCAGCATTTT
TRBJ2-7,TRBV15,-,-,CATSLGPLGPYEQYF,TGTGCCACCAGCCTAGGACCCCTGGGGCCCTACGAGCAGTACTTC
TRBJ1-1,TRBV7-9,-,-,CASSSRGTEAFF,TGTGCCAGCAGCTCCCGGGGAACTGAAGCTTTCTTT
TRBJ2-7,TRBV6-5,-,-,CASIGTWSYEQYF,TGTGCCAGCATAGGGACATGGTCCTACGAGCAGTACTTC
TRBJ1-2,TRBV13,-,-,CASSQGTKSVYGYTF,TGTGCCAGCAGCCAGGGGACAAAAAGTGTCTATGGCTACACCTTC
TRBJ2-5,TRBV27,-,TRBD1,CASSAPGQGKETQYF,TGTGCCAGCAGTGCGCCGGGACAGGGGAAAGAGACCCAGTACTTC
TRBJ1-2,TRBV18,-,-,CASSPLSGSAFIDYGYTF,TGTGCCAGCTCACCTCTCTCCGGGAGCGCTTTTATTGACTATGGCTACACCTTC
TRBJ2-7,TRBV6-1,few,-,CASSRETGASYEQYF,TGTGCCAGCAGTCGCGAGACGGGGGCCTCCTACGAGCAGTACTTC
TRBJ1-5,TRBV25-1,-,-,CASGSEPQHF,TGTGCCAGCGGCTCGGAGCCCCAGCATTTT
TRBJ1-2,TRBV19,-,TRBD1,CASSRGTGNGYTF,TGTGCCAGTAGTAGGGGGACAGGGAATGGCTACACCTTC
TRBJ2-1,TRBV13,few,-,CASSPTQSDEQFF,TGTGCCAGCAGCCCCACTCAATCGGATGAGCAGTTCTTC
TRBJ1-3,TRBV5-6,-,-,CASSLLVPTGSSGNTIYF,TGTGCCAGCAGCTTGTTGGTCCCGACAGGCTCCTCTGGAAACACCATATATTTT
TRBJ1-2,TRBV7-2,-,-,CASSLDVVRGDYGYTF,TGTGCCAGCAGCTTAGATGTCGTCAGGGGAGACTATGGCTACACCTTC
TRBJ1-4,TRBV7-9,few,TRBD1,CASSLADRGLTNEKLFF,TGTGCCAGCAGCTTAGCGGACAGGGGGCTCACTAATGAAAAACTGTTTTTT
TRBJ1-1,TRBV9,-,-,CASSDTGTLLFEKIFF,TGTGCCAGCAGCGATACCGGGACCCTCCTTTTCGAAAAGATCTTCTTT